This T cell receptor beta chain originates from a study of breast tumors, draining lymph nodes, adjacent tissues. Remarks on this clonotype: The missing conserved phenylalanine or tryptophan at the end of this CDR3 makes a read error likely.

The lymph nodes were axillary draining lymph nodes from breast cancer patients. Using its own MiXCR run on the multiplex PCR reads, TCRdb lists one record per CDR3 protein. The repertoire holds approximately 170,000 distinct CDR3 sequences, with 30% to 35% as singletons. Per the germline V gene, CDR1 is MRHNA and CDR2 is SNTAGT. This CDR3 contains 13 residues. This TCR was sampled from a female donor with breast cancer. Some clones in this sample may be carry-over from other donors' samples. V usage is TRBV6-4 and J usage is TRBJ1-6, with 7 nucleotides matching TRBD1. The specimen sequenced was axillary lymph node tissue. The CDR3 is CASRTGIDSPLHL. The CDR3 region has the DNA TGTGCCAGCAGGACAGGGATCGATTCACCTCTCCACCTT.